The T cell receptor beta chain described here comes from a study of circulating and synovial CD4+ cells in juvenile arthritis. Whole-study findings and limits: Traditional Vbeta family usage analysis missed the pathogenic-like versus bulk difference. T cell genome counts differed by at least an order of magnitude between CPL and CD4 samples. Diversity here was lower than in bulk blood CD4 cells. These blood cells shared more CDR3 sequences with synovium than bulk blood.

This table comes from immunoSEQ multiplex PCR, and its TCRdb copy is limited to in-frame clones, with some not included. The table records 34,000 or so clones, just under 95% of them present only once. To note about this clone: The antigen is unknown.

Germline CDR1 SGHTA, CDR2 FQGNSA. The CDR3 totals 15 residues. J gave up 1 base and V 5 bases, and 7 bases lay outside the gene matches. Material: CD4+ T cells from blood. V and J are TRBV7-2 and TRBJ2-5; TRBD1 matches at 7 bases. This TCR was recovered from a human donor with juvenile idiopathic arthritis. CDR3 bases: TGTGCCAGCAGCATACAGGGGACCATCCAAGAGACCCAGTACTTC. This gives the protein CASSIQGTIQETQYF.